Below, 16 T cell receptor beta chains from the same sample are listed, as sequenced in a study of CD8+CD57+ T cells in acquired aplastic anemia. Profiling of TCR beta VDJ combinations and CDR3 sequences used genomic DNA as template. TCRdb re-called the reads with MiXCR, one entry per CDR3 protein. The sample has some 220,000 distinct CDR3 sequences, 30% to 40% seen once. The source material was sorted CD4+, CD8+, or CD8+CD57+ T cells (not recorded which) from PBMCs. The receptors stem from a human donor in good health, serving as a control.

At least ten counts were recorded for this clonotype. The genes are TRBV10-3 and TRBJ1-1; D uncertain. Germline CDR1 and CDR2: ENHRY and SYGVKD. The CDR3 extends over 14 amino acids. V gave up 8 bases and J gave up 0 bases, with 13 bases separating them. The chain's CDR3 is CAIATNALNTEAFF. The CDR3 DNA sequence: TGTGCCATCGCCACTAACGCATTGAACACTGAAGCTTTCTTT.

J is TRBJ2-5 and V is TRBV10-3, with a possible D match to TRBD1 (5 bases). The CDR3 runs to 13 residues. Germline CDR1 and CDR2: ENHRY and SYGVKD. V was clipped by 6 bases and J by 5 bases, with 13 bases between them. The CDR3 nucleotides read TGTGCCATCAGCCCCCAGGGCGGCGAGACCCAGTACTTC. Its protein product is CAISPQGGETQYF.

This clonotype was counted between two and nine times. V is TRBV20-1 and J is TRBJ1-4; D not certain. The CDR3 sequence is 11 residues long. Trimming shortened V by 3 bases and J by 5 bases, and 4 bases separated the two germline ends. In germline, CDR1 is DFQATT, CDR2 SNEGSKA (reference sequence). The CDR3 protein is CSARDNEKLFF. The CDR3 DNA reads TGCAGTGCTAGGGACAATGAAAAACTGTTTTTT.

This clonotype was recorded at least ten times. V gene TRBV20-1 combines with J gene TRBJ1-2; no firm D call. Germline V gene sequence: CDR1 DFQATT, CDR2 SNEGSKA (reference sequence). V was pared by 0 bases and J by 3 bases, with 11 bases between. The CDR3 runs 14 residues. Written as DNA, the CDR3 is TGCAGTGCTAGAGATCTGTCGACATACTATGGCTACACCTTC. Amino acids: CSARDLSTYYGYTF.

Turning to this clonotype: A much more abundant neighbour one base away suggests this may be a read error. The chain carries TRBV14 and TRBJ1-2; D is possibly TRBD1 (5 bases). The germline CDR1 and CDR2 sequences are SGHDN and FVKESK. The CDR3 totals 13 residues. The CDR3 nucleotides read TGTGCCCGCAGCTCCGGGACCCTTTATGGCTACACCTTC. It translates to CARSSGTLYGYTF.

As regards this clonotype: The germline gene is not matched at one end of the junction; a read error may be the cause. The chain combines TRBV12-3 or TRBV12-4 with TRBJ2-1, with a possible D match to TRBD2 (5 bases). This CDR3 has 16 amino acids. This chain's CDR3 is CATSLPGSPDGNEQFF. The CDR3 region has the DNA TGTGCCACCAGTCTACCGGGATCACCCGACGGGAATGAGCAGTTCTTC.

The J gene is TRBJ2-1, the V gene TRBV5-6; D unclear. The CDR3 covers 14 residues. Germline loops: CDR1 SGHDT, CDR2 YYEEEE. V lost 1 base to trimming and J lost 6 bases, with 11 bases between them. CDR3 bases: TGTGCCAGCAGCTTGTTTCAGCAGAGCAATGAGCAGTTCTTC. Translation gives CASSLFQQSNEQFF. Full variable domain (outside the CDR3, taken from reference TRBV5-6 and TRBJ2-1): DAGVTQSPTHLIKTRGQQVTLRCSPKSGHDTVSWYQQALGQGPQFIFQYYEEEERQRGNFPDRFSGHQFPNYSSELNVNALLLGDSALYLCASSLFQQSNEQFFGPGTRLTVL.

The chain recombines TRBV15 with TRBJ2-5; 14 bases match TRBD2. The V segment lost 5 bases and the J segment 0 bases; nucleotides outside the gene matches: 2. Germline values: CDR1 LNHNV, CDR2 YYDKDF (reference sequence). This CDR3 is built from 16 residues. DNA of the CDR3: TGTGCCACCAGCTTGGGACTAGCGGGAGACCAAGAGACCCAGTACTTC. Amino acid sequence: CATSLGLAGDQETQYF. Complete variable domain (other parts from reference TRBV15 and TRBJ2-5): DAMVIQNPRYQVTQFGKPVTLSCSQTLNHNVMYWYQQKSSQAPKLLFHYYDKDFNNEADTPDNFQSRRPNTSFCFLDIRSPGLGDTAMYLCATSLGLAGDQETQYFGPGTRLLVL.

This clonotype has at least ten counts. The CDR3 nucleotides are TGCAGCGTTGAACGGGGGTTTGTTAGCTACACCTTC. Protein product: CSVERGFVSYTF. The chain joins TRBV29-1 to TRBJ1-2, with a possible D match to TRBD1 (5 bases). There are 12 residues in the CDR3. V was shortened by 2 bases and J by 9 bases, with 13 bases between the two germline ends. The germline V gene encodes CDR1 SQVTM and CDR2 ANQGSEA. The full variable domain, in which reference TRBV29-1 and TRBJ1-2 provide the parts outside the CDR3, is SAVISQKPSRDICQRGTSLTIQCQVDSQVTMMFWYRQQPGQSLTLIATANQGSEATYESGFVIDKFPISRPNLTFSTLTVSNMSPEDSSIYLCSVERGFVSYTFGSGTRLTVV.

This clonotype was detected ten times or more. The J gene is TRBJ1-1, the V gene TRBV7-3; 7 bases are a match to TRBD1. The CDR3 is made up of 14 amino acids. From germline, CDR1 is SGHTA and CDR2 FQGTGA. V lost 4 bases to trimming and J lost 3 bases; unmatched junction nucleotides: 5. CDR3 sequence reads: CASSSTGADTEAFF. As DNA, the CDR3 is TGTGCCAGCAGCTCCACAGGGGCTGACACTGAAGCTTTCTTT.

The chain couples TRBV29-1 to TRBJ2-1; 10 bases fit TRBD2. The length of the CDR3 is 13 residues. The germline CDR1 and CDR2 sequences are SQVTM and ANQGSEA. CDR3: CGASGRRYNEQFF. CDR3 nucleotides: TGCGGGGCTAGCGGGAGACGCTACAATGAGCAGTTCTTC.

The chain links TRBV5-1 to TRBJ1-4, with 7 bases fitting TRBD1. V lost 1 base, J lost 5 bases, and 5 bases stayed unmatched. The CDR3 totals 15 residues. Looked up from germline, CDR1 is SGHRS and CDR2 is YFSETQ. The CDR3: CASSLFGTENEKLFF. DNA of the CDR3: TGCGCCAGCAGCTTGTTTGGGACAGAGAATGAAAAACTGTTTTTT.

As concerns this clonotype: A junction end diverges from the germline sequence, so it may reflect a read error. J is TRBJ1-3 and V is TRBV11-2, with D unclear. The CDR3 runs 14 residues. Per germline, CDR1 SGHAT and CDR2 FQNNGV. This chain's CDR3 is CASSPGGSGNTICF. For the CDR3, the DNA is TGTGCCAGCAGCCCCGGTGGCTCTGGAAACACCATATGTTTT.

Concerning this clonotype: Possible read error: a much larger clone is one base away. Since the CDR3 does not end with the conserved phenylalanine or tryptophan, this likely comes from a read error. V usage is TRBV19 and J usage is TRBJ2-2; TRBD1 aligns across 7 bases. Looked up from germline, CDR1 is LNHDA and CDR2 is SQIVND (reference sequence). V trimming: 9 bases; J trimming: 0 bases; junction bases outside the gene matches: 4. The CDR3 is 14 residues long. CDR3 DNA: TGTGCCAGCGAAGACAGGGCGAACACCGGGGAGCTGTTTGTT. Translating gives CASEDRANTGELFV.

Notes on this clonotype: This may be a read error, as it is one base from a much larger clone. The rearrangement links TRBV5-5 to TRBJ2-7; D is ambiguous. Germline V CDR1 and CDR2: SGHKS, YYEKEE (reference sequence). Trimming stripped 2 bases from V and 5 bases from J, with 11 bases between. The CDR3 has 13 residues. The CDR3 DNA follows: TGTGCCAGCAGCTTAAGGCGGTTCGACGAGCAGTACTTC. This encodes CASSLRRFDEQYF.

With regard to this clonotype: This may be a read error: a much more frequent sequence differs by one nucleotide. V is TRBV19 and J is TRBJ1-5; TRBD1 is a possible D gene (5 bases). This CDR3 spans 17 amino acids. The germline V gene encodes CDR1 LNHDA and CDR2 SQIVND (reference sequence). Here the CDR3 reads CAGSIPRTPTSNQPQHF. The CDR3 bases are TGTGCCGGTAGTATCCCCCGGACACCCACTAGCAATCAGCCCCAGCATTTT.